The clone carrying this TCR beta chain showed up just a few times. The antigen is unknown. The sequenced template was cDNA made from the entire isolated RNA. This table comes from immunoSEQ multiplex PCR, and its TCRdb copy is limited to in-frame clones, with some not included. The sample lists some 900,000 clones, about 17% occurring once. These data belong to a study of beta chain features in type 1 diabetes. Trimming removed 0 bases at V and 0 bases at J, with 9 bases between. The CDR3 sequence is 16 residues long. The germline V gene has CDR1 SGHTA and CDR2 FQGTGA. Findings and caveats of the study: High TCR expression in some cells could lead to their over-representation in cDNA sequencing. Researchers reported that naive, central memory and Treg TCRB repertoires appeared more similar in patients than in healthy donors. In type 1 diabetes patients, VDJ junctions had fewer insertions; deletions at these junctions were more frequent.

The TCR originated in a woman between 18 and 29 years old in good health. This chain uses TRBV7-3 with TRBJ2-1; tentatively, D is TRBD1 (6 bases). Sequencing was carried out using naive CD4+ T cells from blood. DNA of the CDR3: TGTGCCAGCAGCTTAACATGGACAGCCTCCTACAATGAGCAGTTCTTC. It specifies CASSLTWTASYNEQFF.